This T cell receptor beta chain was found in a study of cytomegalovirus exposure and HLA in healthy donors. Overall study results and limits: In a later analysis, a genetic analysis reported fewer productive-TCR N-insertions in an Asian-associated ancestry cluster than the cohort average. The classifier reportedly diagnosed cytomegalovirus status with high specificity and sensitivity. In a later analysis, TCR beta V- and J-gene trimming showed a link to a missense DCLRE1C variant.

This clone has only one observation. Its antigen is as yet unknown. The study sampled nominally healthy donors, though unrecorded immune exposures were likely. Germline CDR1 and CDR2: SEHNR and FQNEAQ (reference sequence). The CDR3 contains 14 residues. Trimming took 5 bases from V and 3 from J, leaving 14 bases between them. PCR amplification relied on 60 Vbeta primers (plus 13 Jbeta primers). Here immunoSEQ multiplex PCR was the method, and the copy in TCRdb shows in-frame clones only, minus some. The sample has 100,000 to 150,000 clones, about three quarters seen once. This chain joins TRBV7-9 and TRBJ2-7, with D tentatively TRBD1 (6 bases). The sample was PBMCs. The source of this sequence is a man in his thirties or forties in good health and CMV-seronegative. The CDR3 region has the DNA TGTGCCAGCAGCCCTATAGGACAGAACTACGAGCAGTACTTC. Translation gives CASSPIGQNYEQYF.